This passage covers 15 T cell receptor beta chains from one sample sequenced in a study of cytomegalovirus exposure and HLA in healthy donors. Clones were sequenced by immunoSEQ multiplex PCR, and TCRdb holds only the in-frame ones, with some missing. The data contain more than 85,000 clones, 85% to 95% of them singletons. Specimen: PBMCs. All receptors come from a woman younger than 30 in good health and CMV-seronegative.

The chain joins TRBV7-9 to TRBJ1-1; D ambiguous. The CDR3 spans 13 residues. CDR1 and CDR2 (germline): SEHNR, FQNEAQ (reference sequence). Deletions cut 5 bases from V and 5 bases from J, with 12 bases between. The CDR3 region has the DNA TGTGCCAGCAGCCCTAGCGGGGAGACTGAAGCTTTCTTT. This sequence encodes CASSPSGETEAFF.

This clone was seen a single time. The J gene is TRBJ2-3, the V gene TRBV7-8; the D gene is possibly TRBD2 (6 bases). V dropped 5 bases and J dropped 6 bases, with 9 bases sitting between them. This CDR3 spans 12 amino acids. The germline gives CDR1 SGHVS, CDR2 FQNEAQ. The CDR3: CASSRGMDTQYF. The CDR3 DNA reads TGTGCCAGCAGCCGGGGGATGGATACGCAGTATTTT.

The CDR3 protein is CAIGGESDYGYTF. Written as DNA, the CDR3 is TGTGCCATTGGGGGGGAATCGGACTATGGCTACACCTTC. The rearrangement joins TRBV10-3 to TRBJ1-2, with D maybe TRBD1 (5 bases). Germline-derived CDR1 and CDR2 are ENHRY and SYGVKD. V was shortened by 9 bases and J by 3 bases, with 14 bases between the two germline ends. CDR3 length equals 13 residues.

V is TRBV7-2 and J is TRBJ1-5; TRBD1 might be the D (5 bases). Germline V gene data show CDR1 as SGHTA and CDR2 as FQGNSA. Trimming took off 7 bases at V and 1 base at J, with 14 bases between the two ends. CDR3 length equals 15 residues. As DNA, the CDR3 is TGTGCCAGCACCTTTTTGGGGGGGAGCAATCAGCCCCAGCATTTT. Protein product: CASTFLGGSNQPQHF. Filled out from reference TRBV7-2 and TRBJ1-5, the complete variable domain reads GAGVSQSPSNKVTEKGKDVELRCDPISGHTALYWYRQSLGQGLEFLIYFQGNSAPDKSGLPSDRFSAERTGGSVSTLTIQRTQQEDSAVYLCASTFLGGSNQPQHFGDGTRLSIL.

The rearrangement uses TRBV10-3 and TRBJ2-7; D possibly corresponds to TRBD1 (5 bases). CDR3 length: 12 amino acids. Germline-derived CDR1 and CDR2 are ENHRY and SYGVKD. V lost 6 bases and J 3 bases, leaving 9 bases between the germline ends. The CDR3 DNA follows: TGTGCCATCAGGGACAACATCTACGAGCAGTACTTC. Encoded protein: CAIRDNIYEQYF.

The genes are TRBV5-1 and TRBJ2-7; a possible D gene is TRBD2 (5 bases). CDR3 size: 14 residues. Germline-derived CDR1 and CDR2 are SGHRS and YFSETQ. V gave up 4 bases and J gave up 3 bases, with 14 bases separating them. The CDR3 reads CASSPRGFGYEQYF. Written as DNA, the CDR3 is TGCGCCAGCAGCCCCCGGGGATTTGGCTACGAGCAGTACTTC.

The chain has TRBV9 and TRBJ2-2, with 8 nucleotides matching TRBD2. Trimming at V came to 0 bases and at J to 6 bases, leaving 13 bases not matched to a gene. This CDR3 region has 18 residues. Germline CDR1 reads SGDLS; CDR2 reads YYNGEE. The CDR3 sequence: CASSVAAGLAGGAGELFF. The CDR3 DNA reads TGTGCCAGCAGCGTAGCAGCAGGGCTAGCGGGCGGGGCCGGGGAGCTGTTTTTT. The full variable domain, completed using reference TRBV9 and TRBJ2-2, is DSGVTQTPKHLITATGQRVTLRCSPRSGDLSVYWYQQSLDQGLQFLIQYYNGEERAKGNILERFSAQQFPDLHSELNLSSLELGDSALYFCASSVAAGLAGGAGELFFGEGSRLTVL.

The chain joins TRBV9 to TRBJ2-7, with D possibly matching TRBD1 (6 bases). The CDR3 totals 13 residues. CDR1 is SGDLS and CDR2 is YYNGEE in the germline V gene. V lost 0 bases to trimming and J lost 4 bases, with 8 bases between them. CDR3: CASSVEGEYEQYF. As DNA, the CDR3 is TGTGCCAGCAGCGTAGAGGGGGAATACGAGCAGTACTTC.

Concerning this clone itself: A junction end diverges from the germline sequence, so it may reflect a read error. The chain carries TRBV15 and TRBJ1-2, with a possible D match to TRBD1 (5 bases). Germline CDR1 LNHNV, CDR2 YYDKDF (reference sequence). This CDR3 is 13 amino acids long. The CDR3 nucleotides are TGTGCCACCAGCCCAAACTCCGGCGGGACTCGGAACTTC. Its protein product is CATSPNSGGTRNF. Full variable domain (outside the CDR3, taken from reference TRBV15 and TRBJ1-2): DAMVIQNPRYQVTQFGKPVTLSCSQTLNHNVMYWYQQKSSQAPKLLFHYYDKDFNNEADTPDNFQSRRPNTSFCFLDIRSPGLGDTAMYLCATSPNSGGTRNFGSGTRLTVV.

This chain links TRBV5-1 with TRBJ1-3, with D unclear. This CDR3 comprises 18 residues. Per germline, CDR1 SGHRS and CDR2 YFSETQ. Trimming took 1 base from V and 4 from J, leaving 21 bases between them. For the CDR3, the DNA is TGCGCCAGCAGCTTGCAGGAGGGAGGGTGGAGGCCAGGAAACACCATATATTTT. Translation gives CASSLQEGGWRPGNTIYF. Using reference TRBV5-1 and TRBJ1-3 for the parts outside the CDR3, the full variable domain is KAGVTQTPRYLIKTRGQQVTLSCSPISGHRSVSWYQQTPGQGLQFLFEYFSETQRNKGNFPGRFSGRQFSNSRSEMNVSTLELGDSALYLCASSLQEGGWRPGNTIYFGEGSWLTVV.

V usage is TRBV7-8 and J usage is TRBJ1-1; 11 positions match TRBD1. This CDR3 contains 22 residues. Germline-derived CDR1 and CDR2 are SGHVS and FQNEAQ. The V gene end was trimmed by 0 bases and the J gene end by 4 bases; junction bases not matched to a gene: 22. The CDR3 reads CASSLASQFRDRGNIWSTEAFF. The DNA of the CDR3 is TGTGCCAGCAGCTTAGCGTCTCAATTCAGGGACAGGGGGAACATTTGGAGCACTGAAGCTTTCTTT.

This chain joins TRBV27 and TRBJ2-1; 9 bases map to TRBD2. The CDR3 is 18 amino acids. CDR1 MNHEY and CDR2 SMNVEV come from the germline V gene (reference sequence). Trimming took 2 bases from V and 1 from J; bases not matched to a gene: 9. Written as DNA, the CDR3 is TGTGCCAGCAGTTTAATTAGCGGGAGAACGAGGTCCTACAATGAGCAGTTCTTC. This encodes CASSLISGRTRSYNEQFF.

The sample holds one count of this clone. The V and J genes are TRBV6-5 and TRBJ2-5; the D gene is possibly TRBD2 (5 bases). The CDR3 contains 15 residues. CDR1 is MNHEY, CDR2 SVGAGI, per germline. Trimming left V 4 bases short and J 3 bases short, with 15 bases between. CDR3 region: CASSSVRGPKETQYF. The CDR3 region has the DNA TGTGCCAGCAGTTCAGTCCGAGGGCCAAAAGAGACCCAGTACTTC.

The chain combines TRBV7-6 with TRBJ2-7; TRBD2 matches 7 bases. The CDR3 runs to 15 residues. The V gene's germline CDR1 is SGHVS and CDR2 FNYEAQ. Germline trimming cut 1 base from V and 4 bases from J; bases unmatched to any gene: 7. The CDR3: CASSLVPGRLYEQYF. CDR3 sequence (DNA): TGTGCCAGCAGCTTAGTGCCCGGGAGGTTATACGAGCAGTACTTC. Drawing the rest from reference TRBV7-6 and TRBJ2-7, the complete variable domain is GAGVSQSPRYKVTKRGQDVALRCDPISGHVSLYWYRQALGQGPEFLTYFNYEAQQDKSGLPNDRFSAERPEGSISTLTIQRTEQRDSAMYRCASSLVPGRLYEQYFGPGTRLTVT.

V and J are TRBV6-1 and TRBJ1-5; 8 bases line up with TRBD1. J was trimmed by 1 base and V by 4 bases; bases with no gene match: 9. Germline CDR1 reads MNHNS; CDR2 reads SASEGT. The CDR3 totals 17 residues. CDR3 residues: CASSVYQGAVSNQPQHF. Here the CDR3 DNA reads TGTGCCAGCAGTGTCTACCAGGGGGCGGTAAGCAATCAGCCCCAGCATTTT.